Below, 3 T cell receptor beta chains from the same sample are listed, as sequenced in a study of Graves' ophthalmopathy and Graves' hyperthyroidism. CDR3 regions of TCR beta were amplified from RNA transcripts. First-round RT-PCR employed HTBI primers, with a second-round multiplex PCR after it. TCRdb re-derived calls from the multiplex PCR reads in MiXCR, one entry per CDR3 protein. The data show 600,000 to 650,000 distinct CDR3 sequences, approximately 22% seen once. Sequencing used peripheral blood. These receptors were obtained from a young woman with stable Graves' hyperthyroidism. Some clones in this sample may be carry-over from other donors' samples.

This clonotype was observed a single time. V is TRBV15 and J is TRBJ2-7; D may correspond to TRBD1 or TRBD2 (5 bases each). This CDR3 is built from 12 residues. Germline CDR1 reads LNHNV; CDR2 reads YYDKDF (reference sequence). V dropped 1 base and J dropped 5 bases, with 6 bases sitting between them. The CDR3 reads CATSRVGDEQYF. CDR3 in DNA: TGTGCCACCAGCAGAGTGGGGGACGAGCAGTACTTC. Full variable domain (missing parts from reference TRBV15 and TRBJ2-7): DAMVIQNPRYQVTQFGKPVTLSCSQTLNHNVMYWYQQKSSQAPKLLFHYYDKDFNNEADTPDNFQSRRPNTSFCFLDIRSPGLGDTAMYLCATSRVGDEQYFGPGTRLTVT.

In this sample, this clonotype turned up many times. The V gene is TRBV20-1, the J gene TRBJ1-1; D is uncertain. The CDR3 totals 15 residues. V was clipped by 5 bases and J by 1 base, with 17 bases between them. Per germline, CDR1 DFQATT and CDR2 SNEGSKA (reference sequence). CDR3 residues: CSADGELGKNTEAFF. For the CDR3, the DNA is TGCAGTGCTGACGGGGAGCTAGGGAAGAACACTGAAGCTTTCTTT.

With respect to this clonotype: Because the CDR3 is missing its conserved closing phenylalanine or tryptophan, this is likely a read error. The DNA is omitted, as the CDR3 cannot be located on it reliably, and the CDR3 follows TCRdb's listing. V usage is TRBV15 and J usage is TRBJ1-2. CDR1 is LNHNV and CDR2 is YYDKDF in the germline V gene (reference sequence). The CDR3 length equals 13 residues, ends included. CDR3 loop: CATSRGRALAGEI.